The 22 T cell receptor beta chains below were found in one sample sequenced in a study of regulatory T cells in long-lasting Graves disease. Indicated time point: newly diagnosed GD, antithyroid drugs for less than 3 months. Generation of the TCR library employed RNA extracted from PBMCs. Construction of TCR beta libraries relied on iRepertoire HTBI primers and on Arm-PCR targeting CDR3 regions. TCRdb reprocessed the multiplex PCR reads with MiXCR, giving one entry per CDR3 protein. The data hold a few hundred thousand distinct CDR3 sequences, with roughly 21% observed a single time. Here the sequenced sample was peripheral blood mononuclear cells (PBMCs), taken at new diagnosis, from a patient treated with antithyroid drugs. The receptors derive from a female donor with Graves disease.

The chain uses TRBV12-5 and TRBJ2-2; no firm D call. The CDR3 spans 15 residues. Germline V lookup: CDR1 LGHNT, CDR2 FRNRAP. V was pared by 5 bases and J by 1 base, with 11 bases between. The CDR3 is CASGKTPENTGELFF. The CDR3 coding sequence is TGTGCTAGTGGTAAAACACCCGAGAACACCGGGGAGCTGTTTTTT.

The CDR3 loop is CASSLGTGANSPLHF. CDR3 coding DNA: TGCGCCAGCAGCTTAGGGACAGGGGCTAATTCACCCCTCCACTTT. The J gene is TRBJ1-6, the V gene TRBV5-1, with TRBD1 identical over 10 bases. The ends lost 2 bases at V and 6 bases at J; junction bases unmatched: 2. The CDR3 spans 15 residues. Looked up from germline, CDR1 is SGHRS and CDR2 is YFSETQ.

Of note for this clonotype: Given a much more abundant clone one base away, this may be a read error. The chain couples TRBV6-5 to TRBJ2-5; 9 bases map to TRBD2. CDR1 MNHEY and CDR2 SVGAGI come from the germline V gene. After removal of 2 bases from V and 9 bases from J, the junction contained 13 bases not matched to a gene. There are 16 residues in the CDR3. The CDR3 spells CASSYVAGAGVEAQYF. CDR3 coding DNA: TGTGCCAGCAGTTACGTAGCGGGAGCTGGGGTTGAGGCCCAGTACTTC.

This clonotype occurred a few times. The rearrangement links TRBV4-3 to TRBJ1-2; TRBD1 aligns across 10 bases. The CDR3 is 17 amino acids. Trimming removed 1 base from V and 4 bases from J; junction bases left unmatched: 9. The germline gives CDR1 LGHNA, CDR2 YSLEER. CDR3 bases: TGCGCCAGCAGCCAAGGGGGCCCGACAGGGGGCATCTATGGCTACACCTTC. As protein: CASSQGGPTGGIYGYTF.

Many counts were recorded for this clonotype. This chain links TRBV28 with TRBJ2-7; 7 positions agree with TRBD2. The CDR3 has 15 amino acids. CDR1 MDHEN and CDR2 SYDVKM come from the germline V gene. V was clipped by 2 bases and J by 6 bases; unmatched bases: 10. The CDR3 sequence: CASSLGGGEILEQYF. The CDR3 coding sequence is TGTGCCAGCAGTTTAGGGGGGGGAGAGATTCTCGAGCAGTACTTC.

Comments on this clonotype: This probably arose from a read error, given a far larger clone one base away. V is TRBV6-2 or TRBV6-3 and J is TRBJ2-1; either TRBD1 or TRBD2 may supply D (7 bases each). The CDR3 has 16 residues. V gave up 6 bases and J gave up 7 bases, with 22 bases separating them. In germline, CDR1 is MNHEY, CDR2 SVGEGT. The CDR3 here is CASRAARGGAGNEQFF. In DNA form, the CDR3 reads TGTGCCAGCAGGGCCGCCAGGGGGGGGGCTGGGAATGAGCAGTTCTTC.

V usage is TRBV7-9 and J usage is TRBJ2-1; either TRBD1 or TRBD2 may supply D (5 bases each). Trimming took off 5 bases at V and 4 bases at J, with 21 bases between the two ends. Germline V gives CDR1 SEHNR, CDR2 FQNEAQ (reference sequence). CDR3 length equals 17 residues. This CDR3 is CASSLRRLGTAYNEQFF. In nucleotides, the CDR3 is TGTGCCAGCAGCCTAAGGAGACTCGGGACGGCATACAATGAGCAGTTCTTC.

The chain uses TRBV28 and TRBJ2-1; 16 bases match TRBD2. J lost 8 bases, V lost 4 bases, and 8 bases had no gene match. The CDR3 sequence is 17 residues long. Germline values: CDR1 MDHEN, CDR2 SYDVKM. The CDR3 DNA sequence: TGTGCCAGCAGTTACTCGGGACTAGCGGGGGGGCTTGATGAGCAGTTCTTC. As protein: CASSYSGLAGGLDEQFF. Filled out from reference TRBV28 and TRBJ2-1, the complete variable domain reads DVKVTQSSRYLVKRTGEKVFLECVQDMDHENMFWYRQDPGLGLRLIYFSYDVKMKEKGDIPEGYSVSREKKERFSLILESASTNQTSMYLCASSYSGLAGGLDEQFFGPGTRLTVL.

This clonotype was seen a few times. The chain uses TRBV9 and TRBJ1-1; TRBD1 is a possible D gene (5 bases). Germline CDR1 reads SGDLS; CDR2 reads YYNGEE. V was trimmed by 4 bases and J by 2 bases, leaving 21 bases between them. The CDR3 has 17 amino acids. CDR3 loop: CASSSRGTPGPNTEAFF. The CDR3 nucleotides read TGTGCCAGCAGCTCCCGCGGGACGCCCGGCCCTAACACTGAAGCTTTCTTT. The full variable domain, its missing parts supplied by reference TRBV9 and TRBJ1-1, is DSGVTQTPKHLITATGQRVTLRCSPRSGDLSVYWYQQSLDQGLQFLIQYYNGEERAKGNILERFSAQQFPDLHSELNLSSLELGDSALYFCASSSRGTPGPNTEAFFGQGTRLTVV.

This clonotype has a count of ten or more. The genes are TRBV2 and TRBJ1-1; D uncertain. Germline V lookup: CDR1 SNHLY, CDR2 FYNNEI. The ends were cut back, 4 bases at V and 2 bases at J, with 5 bases in the middle. CDR3 length: 12 amino acids. CDR3 bases: TGTGCCAGCAGTGCCCTTAACACTGAAGCTTTCTTT. It encodes CASSALNTEAFF.

This clonotype came up many times. V gene TRBV15 combines with J gene TRBJ2-3; no firm D call. V was shortened by 5 bases and J by 7 bases, with 13 bases between the two germline ends. Germline V lookup: CDR1 LNHNV, CDR2 YYDKDF (reference sequence). This CDR3 comprises 13 residues. CDR3 region: CATSPRGPHTQYF. CDR3 coding DNA: TGTGCCACCAGCCCCCGAGGTCCACATACGCAGTATTTT.

The chain uses TRBV15 and TRBJ1-2; D ambiguous. V was pared by 2 bases and J by 8 bases, with 15 bases between. Germline V lookup: CDR1 LNHNV, CDR2 YYDKDF (reference sequence). The CDR3 has 14 amino acids. CDR3 coding DNA: TGTGCCACCAGCAGACCGGACGGACCGGGGGGCTACACCTTC. It is translated as CATSRPDGPGGYTF.

The CDR3 DNA reads as TGTGCCAGCAGTGGGCCCGGGACAGGGGCTGGAAACACCATATATTTT. Its translation: CASSGPGTGAGNTIYF. V and J are TRBV2 and TRBJ1-3; 10 bases are a match to TRBD1. CDR3 size: 16 residues. The J segment lost 2 bases and the V segment lost 4 bases, leaving 5 bases of the junction unmatched. Germline loops: CDR1 SNHLY, CDR2 FYNNEI.

This clonotype was counted many times. The genes are TRBV2 and TRBJ2-2; D is perhaps TRBD1 or TRBD2 (5 bases each). The CDR3 has 12 amino acids. V lost 4 bases, J lost 6 bases, and 6 bases lay in between. In germline, CDR1 is SNHLY, CDR2 FYNNEI. The chain's CDR3 is CASSGGPGELFF. CDR3 in DNA: TGTGCCAGCAGTGGGGGACCCGGGGAGCTGTTTTTT. Drawing the rest from reference TRBV2 and TRBJ2-2, the complete variable domain is EPEVTQTPSHQVTQMGQEVILRCVPISNHLYFYWYRQILGQKVEFLVSFYNNEISEKSEIFDDQFSVERPDGSNFTLKIRSTKLEDSAMYFCASSGGPGELFFGEGSRLTVL.

This clonotype has just one count. A single base separates this from a much larger clone, so it may be a read error. The genes are TRBV20-1 and TRBJ1-1, with 9 bases that match TRBD1. V was clipped by 5 bases and J by 4 bases; unmatched bases: 5. Germline CDR1 is DFQATT and CDR2 is SNEGSKA (reference sequence). The CDR3 totals 13 residues. This CDR3 reads CSAGTGGSTEAFF. The CDR3 DNA reads TGCAGTGCTGGTACAGGGGGCAGCACTGAAGCTTTCTTT.

This clonotype occurred many times. The chain uses TRBV20-1 and TRBJ2-3, with a weak D call TRBD2 (6 bases). The germline V gene encodes CDR1 DFQATT and CDR2 SNEGSKA (reference sequence). The ends were cut back, 0 bases at V and 1 base at J, with 11 bases in the middle. The CDR3 is 15 residues long. CDR3 in amino acids: CSAREFSGGTDTQYF. CDR3 nucleotides: TGCAGTGCTAGAGAATTTAGCGGTGGCACAGATACGCAGTATTTT.

A note on this clonotype: A read error is the likely source, as a far larger clone sits one nucleotide away. V gene TRBV12-3 or TRBV12-4 combines with J gene TRBJ2-1, with D perhaps matching TRBD1 (7 bases). The CDR3 length is 16 residues. Trimming removed 6 bases at V and 7 bases at J, with 22 bases between. CDR3 nucleotide sequence: TGTGCCAGCAGCTCGACTAGAGGGGGCCAGAAGAATGAGCAGTTCTTC. Translated: CASSSTRGGQKNEQFF.

This clonotype was seen many times. This chain uses TRBV7-2 with TRBJ2-7, with 9 nucleotides matching TRBD2. This CDR3 is 15 amino acids long. Per the germline V gene, CDR1 is SGHTA and CDR2 is FQGNSA. J gave up 8 bases and V 0 bases, and 8 bases lay outside the gene matches. In nucleotides, the CDR3 is TGTGCCAGCAGCTTAGCTAGCGGGAGTCTATTCCAGCAGTACTTC. This encodes CASSLASGSLFQQYF.

This clonotype was counted only a few times. The chain uses TRBV4-3 and TRBJ1-3, with 7 positions matching TRBD1. Germline assignment: CDR1 LGHNA and CDR2 YSLEER. CDR3 size: 15 residues. V shed 1 base and J 2 bases; nucleotides not matched to a gene: 2. CDR3 amino acids: CASSQGTGAGNTIYF. In DNA, the CDR3 is TGCGCCAGCAGCCAAGGAACAGGGGCTGGAAACACCATATATTTT.

This clonotype has ten or more counts. The rearrangement uses TRBV6-1 and TRBJ1-5, with 7 bases fitting TRBD1. The CDR3 is 13 amino acids. Trimming at V came to 6 bases and at J to 7 bases, leaving 6 bases not matched to a gene. Germline CDR1 reads MNHNS; CDR2 reads SASEGT. The CDR3: CASSTTGHQPQHF. The CDR3 DNA follows: TGTGCCAGCAGCACGACAGGGCACCAGCCCCAGCATTTT.

The sample holds many counts of this clonotype. The chain's CDR3 is CATSDLSTAEQYF. DNA of the CDR3: TGTGCCACCAGTGATTTGTCGACAGCCGAGCAGTACTTC. The chain carries TRBV24-1 and TRBJ2-7, with a possible D match to TRBD1 (5 bases). Trimming took 0 bases from V and 6 from J, leaving 8 bases between them. Germline CDR1 is KGHDR and CDR2 is SFDVKD. The CDR3 sequence is 13 residues long.

In this sample, this clonotype turned up many times. The V call is TRBV20-1, the J call TRBJ1-4; D perhaps matches TRBD1 (5 bases). V shed 3 bases and J shed 7 bases, with 15 bases lying between them. The CDR3 spans 14 residues. CDR1 is DFQATT, CDR2 SNEGSKA, per germline (reference sequence). The CDR3 loop is CSARQGGVAEKLFF. CDR3 nucleotides: TGCAGTGCTAGGCAGGGAGGGGTTGCTGAAAAACTGTTTTTT.